The clone carrying this TCR beta chain has a handful of counts. Antigen unknown. Trimming left V 8 bases short and J 0 bases short, with 11 bases between. Germline CDR1 MNHNS, CDR2 SASEGT. CDR3 size: 14 residues. This specimen comes from a study of cytomegalovirus exposure and HLA in healthy donors. Primers: 60 Vbeta forward and 13 Jbeta reverse. Per the original data handling: A later analysis counted approximately 80 million unique TCR beta chains, about 10 million shared. Data came from immunoSEQ multiplex PCR; TCRdb stores just in-frame clones and leaves some out. V, J and clone size were drawn from that table, and D and trimming were deduced from the DNA. The data hold 240,000 or so clones, with around 80% observed a single time. The donors, nominally healthy at sampling, likely had unrecorded immune exposures. Broader study findings: In a later analysis, specific HLA alleles were associated with more than 15,000 TCR beta sequences at a 0.05 false discovery rate. The study flagged roughly 160 TCR beta chains as cytomegalovirus-associated.

The chain recombines TRBV6-1 with TRBJ1-5; no firm D call. The source is a woman aged 55-69 years in good health and CMV-seropositive. Sample: PBMCs. CDR3 sequence: CASLPGSSNQPQHF. The CDR3 nucleotides are TGTGCCAGCCTTCCGGGTAGTAGCAATCAGCCCCAGCATTTT.